The entry below describes one T cell receptor (beta chain). The data stem from a study of blood T cell repertoires in COVID-19. Study information: In each case, the material was cDNA or gDNA derived from T cells, B-cell-depleted T cells, or PBMCs.

Produced via immunoSEQ multiplex PCR; TCRdb's table is partial and in-frame only. This sample has 150,000 to 170,000 clones; approximately 86% occur once, and the top ten carry about 0.63%. This CDR3 has 14 amino acids. CDR1 is MNHEY, CDR2 SVGEGT, per germline. Trimming pared 6 bases from V and 1 base from J, leaving 12 bases between. Material for sequencing was peripheral blood. This chain links TRBV6-2 or TRBV6-3 with TRBJ2-5; D remains unclear. This sequence was found in a man aged 55 to 70 with COVID-19, enrolled during active disease. CDR3 in DNA: TGTGCCAGCAGCCCAAGCGCGCTCCAAGAGACCCAGTACTTC. Encoded protein: CASSPSALQETQYF.